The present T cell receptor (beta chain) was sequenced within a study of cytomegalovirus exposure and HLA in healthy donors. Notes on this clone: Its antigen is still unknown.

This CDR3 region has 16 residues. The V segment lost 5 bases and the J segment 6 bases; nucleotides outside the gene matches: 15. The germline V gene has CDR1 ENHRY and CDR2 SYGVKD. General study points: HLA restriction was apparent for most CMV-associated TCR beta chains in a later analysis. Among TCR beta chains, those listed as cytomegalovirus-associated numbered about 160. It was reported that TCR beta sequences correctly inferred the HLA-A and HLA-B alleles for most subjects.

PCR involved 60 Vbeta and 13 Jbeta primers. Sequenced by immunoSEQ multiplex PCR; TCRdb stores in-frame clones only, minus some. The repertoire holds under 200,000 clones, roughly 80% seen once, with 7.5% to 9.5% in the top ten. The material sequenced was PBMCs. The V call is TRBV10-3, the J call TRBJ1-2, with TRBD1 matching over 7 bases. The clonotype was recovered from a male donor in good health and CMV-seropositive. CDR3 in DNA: TGTGCCATCAGTAAAAAGACAGGGAGTAGTTATGATGGCTACACCTTC. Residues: CAISKKTGSSYDGYTF.